Below, one T cell receptor (beta chain) is given with its context. This CDR3 region has 13 residues. Germline V gene data show CDR1 as MNHEY and CDR2 as SMNVEV (reference sequence). The germline V and J ends were trimmed by 6 bases and 5 bases, with 8 bases remaining between them. Generated by immunoSEQ multiplex PCR, the TCRdb table keeps only in-frame clones and is missing some. The repertoire includes approximately 170,000 clones, approximately 91% of them detected once, and about 4.9% sits in the top ten. The sample is drawn from a study of blood T cell repertoires in COVID-19. Study-wide context: Both acute and convalescent COVID-19 samples were obtained from the United States, Italy and Spain.

Sequenced sample: peripheral blood. The source of this sequence is a man younger than 35 with COVID-19, enrolled during active disease. The rearrangement joins TRBV27 to TRBJ1-6, with TRBD1 as a possible D gene (6 bases). The CDR3 DNA sequence: TGTGCCAGCAGCTACAGGGATAATTCACCCCTCCACTTT. Protein sequence: CASSYRDNSPLHF.